This TCR beta chain was profiled in a study of T cell repertoires in cytomegalovirus infection. This clonotype was counted a few times. Its specificity is unknown. TCRdb itself ran the reads through MiXCR, one entry per CDR3 protein. The sample lists just over 300,000 distinct CDR3 sequences, roughly 17% occurring once. Study conclusions and caveats: Dominant in the ex vivo response were TCR beta clonotypes restricted by HLA-C and specific for CMV.

Germline V gene lookup returns CDR1 KGHSH and CDR2 LQKENI. The CDR3 is made up of 11 amino acids. V lost 3 bases and J 8 bases, leaving 6 bases between the germline ends. The specimen sequenced was PBMCs. The V call is TRBV18, the J call TRBJ2-3; no definite D call. The receptor's source is a human donor in good health (CMV status not recorded). Some clones in this sample may be carry-over from other donors' samples. The DNA for the CDR3 is TGTGCCAGCTCACCGACGGTTACGCAGTATTTT. Amino acid sequence: CASSPTVTQYF.